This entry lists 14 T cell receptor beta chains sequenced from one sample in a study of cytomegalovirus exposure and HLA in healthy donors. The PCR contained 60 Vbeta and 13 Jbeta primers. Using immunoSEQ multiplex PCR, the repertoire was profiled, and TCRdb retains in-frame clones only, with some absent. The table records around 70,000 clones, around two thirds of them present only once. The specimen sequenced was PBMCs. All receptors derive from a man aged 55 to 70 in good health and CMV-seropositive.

DNA of the CDR3: TGTGCCAGCTCTATCGGGGGAGGGTTACAAGAGACCCAGTACTTC. It codes for CASSIGGGLQETQYF. This sequence joins TRBV6-5 and TRBJ2-5; TRBD2 matches at 7 bases. Germline V CDR1 and CDR2: MNHEY, SVGAGI. With V trimmed by 8 bases and J by 2 bases, 11 bases remained unmatched. CDR3 length equals 15 residues.

Written as DNA, the CDR3 is TGTGCCAGCACCCAGGGGGCTAGCGGGGACACCGGGGAGCTGTTTTTT. Translating gives CASTQGASGDTGELFF. This chain uses TRBV28 with TRBJ2-2, with D possibly TRBD2 on 9 matching bases. Germline CDR1 and CDR2: MDHEN and SYDVKM. Trimming removed 7 bases at V and 3 bases at J, with 18 bases between. There are 16 residues in the CDR3. Filled out from reference TRBV28 and TRBJ2-2, the complete variable domain reads DVKVTQSSRYLVKRTGEKVFLECVQDMDHENMFWYRQDPGLGLRLIYFSYDVKMKEKGDIPEGYSVSREKKERFSLILESASTNQTSMYLCASTQGASGDTGELFFGEGSRLTVL.

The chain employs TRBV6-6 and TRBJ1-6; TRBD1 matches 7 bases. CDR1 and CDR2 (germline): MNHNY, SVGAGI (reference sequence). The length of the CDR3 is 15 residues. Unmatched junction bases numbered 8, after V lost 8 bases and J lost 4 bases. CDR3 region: CASQEGAAYNSPLHF. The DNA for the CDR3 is TGTGCCAGCCAAGAGGGGGCGGCGTATAATTCACCCCTCCACTTT.

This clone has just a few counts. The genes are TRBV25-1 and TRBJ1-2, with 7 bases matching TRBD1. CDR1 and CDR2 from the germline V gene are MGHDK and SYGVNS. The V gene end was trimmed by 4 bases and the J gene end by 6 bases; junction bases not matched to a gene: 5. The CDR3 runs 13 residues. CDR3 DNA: TGTGCCAGCAGTGTCGAAGGGGGCCATGGCTACACCTTC. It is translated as CASSVEGGHGYTF.

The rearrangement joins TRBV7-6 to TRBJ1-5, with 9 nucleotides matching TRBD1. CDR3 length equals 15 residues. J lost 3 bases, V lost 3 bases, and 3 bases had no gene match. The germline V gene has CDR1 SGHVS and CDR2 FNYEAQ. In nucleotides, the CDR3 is TGTGCCAGCAGCTTTGGGACAGGGCTCAATCAGCCCCAGCATTTT. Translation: CASSFGTGLNQPQHF.

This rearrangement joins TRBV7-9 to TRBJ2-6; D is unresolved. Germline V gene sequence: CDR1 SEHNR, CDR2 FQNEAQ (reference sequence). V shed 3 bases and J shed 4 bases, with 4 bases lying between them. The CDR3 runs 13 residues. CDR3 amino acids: CASSFPGANVLTF. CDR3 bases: TGTGCCAGCAGCTTTCCAGGGGCCAACGTCCTGACTTTC.

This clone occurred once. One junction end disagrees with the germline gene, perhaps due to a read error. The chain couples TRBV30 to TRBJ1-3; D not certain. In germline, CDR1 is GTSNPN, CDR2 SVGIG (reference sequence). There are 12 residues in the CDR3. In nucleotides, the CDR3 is TGTGCCTGGACATACGCAGGTTCCGCACCACTGTTT. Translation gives CAWTYAGSAPLF.

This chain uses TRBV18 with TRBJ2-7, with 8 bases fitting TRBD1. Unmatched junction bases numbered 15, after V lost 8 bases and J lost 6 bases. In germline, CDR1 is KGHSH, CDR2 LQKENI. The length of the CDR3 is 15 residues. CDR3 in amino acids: CASRPTGDLIGEQYF. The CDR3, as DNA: TGTGCCAGCCGCCCGACAGGGGACCTCATCGGCGAGCAGTACTTC.

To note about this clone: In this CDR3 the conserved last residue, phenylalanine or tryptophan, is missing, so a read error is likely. The CDR3 protein is CASVDIGNYGYTL. CDR3 coding DNA: TGTGCCAGCGTGGACATCGGTAACTATGGCTACACCCTC. This chain joins TRBV19 and TRBJ1-2, with D possibly being TRBD1 (5 bases). This CDR3 comprises 13 residues. Germline loops: CDR1 LNHDA, CDR2 SQIVND (reference sequence). The V and J ends lost 9 bases and 1 base respectively, with 12 bases between them.

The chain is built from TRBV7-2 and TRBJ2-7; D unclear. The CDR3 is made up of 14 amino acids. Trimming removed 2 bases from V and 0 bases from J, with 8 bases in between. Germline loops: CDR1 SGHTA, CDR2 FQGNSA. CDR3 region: CASSLQRSSYEQYF. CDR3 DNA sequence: TGTGCCAGCAGCTTACAGCGCAGCTCCTACGAGCAGTACTTC.

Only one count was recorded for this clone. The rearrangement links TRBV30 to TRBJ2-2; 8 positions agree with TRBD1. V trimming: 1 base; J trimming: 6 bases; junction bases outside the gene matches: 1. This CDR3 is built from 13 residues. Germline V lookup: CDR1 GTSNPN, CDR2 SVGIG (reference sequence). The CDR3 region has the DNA TGTGCCTGGAGTGAGACAGGGGCCGGGGAGCTGTTTTTT. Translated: CAWSETGAGELFF.

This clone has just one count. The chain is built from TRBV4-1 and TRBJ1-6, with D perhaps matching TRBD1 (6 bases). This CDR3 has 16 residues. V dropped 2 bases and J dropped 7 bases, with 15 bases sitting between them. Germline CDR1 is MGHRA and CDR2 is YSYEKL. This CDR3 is CASSQSSDRTNSPLHF. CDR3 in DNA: TGCGCCAGCAGCCAATCCTCTGACAGGACCAATTCACCCCTCCACTTT.

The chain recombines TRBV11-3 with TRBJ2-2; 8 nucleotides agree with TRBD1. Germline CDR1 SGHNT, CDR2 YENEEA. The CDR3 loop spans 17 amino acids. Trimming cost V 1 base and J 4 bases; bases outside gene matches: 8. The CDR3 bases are TGTGCCAGCAGCTTAGGCTCAGGGGGCGCGGTCACCGGGGAGCTGTTTTTT. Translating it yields CASSLGSGGAVTGELFF.

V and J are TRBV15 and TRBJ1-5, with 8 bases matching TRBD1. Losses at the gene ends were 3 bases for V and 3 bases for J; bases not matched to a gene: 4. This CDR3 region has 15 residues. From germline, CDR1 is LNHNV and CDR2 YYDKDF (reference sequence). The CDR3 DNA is TGTGCCACCAGCAGCGGACAGGGTTTCAATCAGCCCCAGCATTTT. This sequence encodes CATSSGQGFNQPQHF.